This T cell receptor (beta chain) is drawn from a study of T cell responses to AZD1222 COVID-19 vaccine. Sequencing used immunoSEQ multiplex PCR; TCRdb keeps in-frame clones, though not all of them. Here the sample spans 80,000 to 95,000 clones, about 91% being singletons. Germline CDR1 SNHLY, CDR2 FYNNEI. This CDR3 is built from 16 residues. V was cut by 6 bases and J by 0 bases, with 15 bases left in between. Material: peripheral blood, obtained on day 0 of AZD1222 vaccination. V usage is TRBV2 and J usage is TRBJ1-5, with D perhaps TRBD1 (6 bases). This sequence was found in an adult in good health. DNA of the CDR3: TGTGCCAGCAGCCCCTTGATGGGACATAGCAATCAGCCCCAGCATTTT. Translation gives CASSPLMGHSNQPQHF.